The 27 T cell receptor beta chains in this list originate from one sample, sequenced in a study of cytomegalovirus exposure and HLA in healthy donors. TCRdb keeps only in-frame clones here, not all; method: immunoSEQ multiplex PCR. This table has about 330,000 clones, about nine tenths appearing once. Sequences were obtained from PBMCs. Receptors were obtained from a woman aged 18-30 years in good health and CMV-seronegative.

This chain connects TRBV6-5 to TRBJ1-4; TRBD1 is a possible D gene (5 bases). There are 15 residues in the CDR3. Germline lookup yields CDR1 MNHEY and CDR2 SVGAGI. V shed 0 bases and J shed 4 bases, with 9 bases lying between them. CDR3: CASSYSTESNEKLFF. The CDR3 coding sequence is TGTGCCAGCAGTTACTCGACAGAAAGTAATGAAAAACTGTTTTTT.

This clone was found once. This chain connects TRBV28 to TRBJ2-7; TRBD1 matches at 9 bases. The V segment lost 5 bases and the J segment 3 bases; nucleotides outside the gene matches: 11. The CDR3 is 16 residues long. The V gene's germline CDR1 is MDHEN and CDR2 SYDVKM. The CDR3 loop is CASSKGARDRVYEQYF. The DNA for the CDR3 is TGTGCCAGCAGTAAAGGGGCCCGGGACAGGGTCTACGAGCAGTACTTC. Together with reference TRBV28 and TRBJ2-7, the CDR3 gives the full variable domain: DVKVTQSSRYLVKRTGEKVFLECVQDMDHENMFWYRQDPGLGLRLIYFSYDVKMKEKGDIPEGYSVSREKKERFSLILESASTNQTSMYLCASSKGARDRVYEQYFGPGTRLTVT.

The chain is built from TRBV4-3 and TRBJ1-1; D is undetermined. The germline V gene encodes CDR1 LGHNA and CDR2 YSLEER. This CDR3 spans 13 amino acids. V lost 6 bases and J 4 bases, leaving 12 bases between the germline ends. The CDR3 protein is CASSMEYGTEAFF. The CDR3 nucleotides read TGCGCCAGCAGTATGGAGTACGGCACTGAAGCTTTCTTT.

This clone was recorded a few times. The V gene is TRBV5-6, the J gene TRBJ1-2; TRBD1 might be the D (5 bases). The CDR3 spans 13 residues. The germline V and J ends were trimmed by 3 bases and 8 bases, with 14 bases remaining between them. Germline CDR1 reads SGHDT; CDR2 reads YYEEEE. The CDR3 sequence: CASSSDSLLGYTF. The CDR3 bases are TGTGCCAGCAGCTCAGACAGTCTTCTGGGCTACACCTTC.

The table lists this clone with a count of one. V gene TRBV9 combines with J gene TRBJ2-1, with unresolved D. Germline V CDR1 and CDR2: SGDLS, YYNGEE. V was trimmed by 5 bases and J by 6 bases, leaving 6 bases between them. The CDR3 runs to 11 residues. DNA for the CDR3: TGTGCCAGCAGGGTCGGCAATGAGCAGTTCTTC. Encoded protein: CASRVGNEQFF.

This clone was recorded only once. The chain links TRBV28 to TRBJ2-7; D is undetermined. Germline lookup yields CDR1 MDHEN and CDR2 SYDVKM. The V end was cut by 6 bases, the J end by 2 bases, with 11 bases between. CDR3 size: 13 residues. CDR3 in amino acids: CASRAMPTYEQYF. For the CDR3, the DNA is TGTGCCAGCAGGGCCATGCCCACCTACGAGCAGTACTTC.

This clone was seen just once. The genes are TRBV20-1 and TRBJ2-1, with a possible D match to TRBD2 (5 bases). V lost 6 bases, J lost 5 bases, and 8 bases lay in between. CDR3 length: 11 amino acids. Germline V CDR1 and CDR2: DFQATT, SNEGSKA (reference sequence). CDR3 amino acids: CSAGEHNEQFF. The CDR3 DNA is TGCAGTGCGGGAGAACACAATGAGCAGTTCTTC.

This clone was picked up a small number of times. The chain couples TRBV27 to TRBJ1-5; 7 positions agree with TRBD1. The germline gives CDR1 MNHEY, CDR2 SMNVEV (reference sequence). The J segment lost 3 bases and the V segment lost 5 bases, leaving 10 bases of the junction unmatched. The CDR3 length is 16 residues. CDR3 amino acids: CASSPGTDGHNQPQHF. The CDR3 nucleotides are TGTGCCAGCAGTCCGGGGACAGACGGACACAATCAGCCCCAGCATTTT.

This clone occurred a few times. CDR3 loop: CASSVTGQNEKLFF. The CDR3 DNA sequence: TGTGCCAGCAGCGTAACGGGACAGAATGAAAAACTGTTTTTT. The chain carries TRBV9 and TRBJ1-4, with 7 bases identical to TRBD1. The ends lost 1 base at V and 5 bases at J; junction bases unmatched: 2. The CDR3 spans 14 residues. Germline V CDR1 and CDR2: SGDLS, YYNGEE.

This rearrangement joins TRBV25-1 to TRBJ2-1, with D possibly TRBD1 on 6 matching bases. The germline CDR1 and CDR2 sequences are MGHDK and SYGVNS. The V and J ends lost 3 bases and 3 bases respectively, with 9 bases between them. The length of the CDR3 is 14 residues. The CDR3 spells CASSDRTVYNEQFF. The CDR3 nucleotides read TGTGCCAGCAGTGACCGGACAGTCTACAATGAGCAGTTCTTC.

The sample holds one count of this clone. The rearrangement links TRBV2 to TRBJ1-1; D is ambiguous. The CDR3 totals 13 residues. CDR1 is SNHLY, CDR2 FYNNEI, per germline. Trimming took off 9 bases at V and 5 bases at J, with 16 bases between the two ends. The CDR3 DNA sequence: TGTGCCAGAGGACGGACTGAATGGACTGAAGCTTTCTTT. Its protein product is CARGRTEWTEAFF.

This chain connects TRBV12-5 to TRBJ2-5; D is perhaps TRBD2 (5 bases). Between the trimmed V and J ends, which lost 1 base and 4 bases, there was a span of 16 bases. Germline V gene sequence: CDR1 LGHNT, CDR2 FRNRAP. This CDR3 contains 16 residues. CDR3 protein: CASGLGRGYIGETQYF. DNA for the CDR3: TGTGCTAGTGGTTTGGGCCGGGGTTATATCGGAGAGACCCAGTACTTC.

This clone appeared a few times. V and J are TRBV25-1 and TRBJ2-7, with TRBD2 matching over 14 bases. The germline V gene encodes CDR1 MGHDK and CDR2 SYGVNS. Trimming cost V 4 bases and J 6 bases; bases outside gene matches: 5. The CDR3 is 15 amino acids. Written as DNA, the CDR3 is TGTGCCAGCAGTGGATTTGGACTAGCGGGAGGCGAGCAGTACTTC. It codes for CASSGFGLAGGEQYF.

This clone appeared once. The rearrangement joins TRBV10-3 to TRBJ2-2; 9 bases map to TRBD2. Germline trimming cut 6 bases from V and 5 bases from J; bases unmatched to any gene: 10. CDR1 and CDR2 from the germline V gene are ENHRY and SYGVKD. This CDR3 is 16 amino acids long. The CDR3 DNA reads TGTGCCATCAGGCCAGCGGGAGGTGGGGGGACCGGGGAGCTGTTTTTT. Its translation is CAIRPAGGGGTGELFF.

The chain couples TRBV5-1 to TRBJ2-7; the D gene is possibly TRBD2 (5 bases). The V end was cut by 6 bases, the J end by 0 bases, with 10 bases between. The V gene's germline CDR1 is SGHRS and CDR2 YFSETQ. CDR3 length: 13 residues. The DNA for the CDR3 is TGCGCCAGCACCCCGGAGGCCTCCTACGAGCAGTACTTC. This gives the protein CASTPEASYEQYF.

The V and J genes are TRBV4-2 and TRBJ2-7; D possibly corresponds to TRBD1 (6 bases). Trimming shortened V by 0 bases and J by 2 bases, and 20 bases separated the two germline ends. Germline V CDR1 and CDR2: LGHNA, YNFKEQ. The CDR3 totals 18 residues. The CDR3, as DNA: TGTGCCAGCAGCCAAGATGGGTTAGGGGGAGTAATGGCCTACGAGCAGTACTTC. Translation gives CASSQDGLGGVMAYEQYF.

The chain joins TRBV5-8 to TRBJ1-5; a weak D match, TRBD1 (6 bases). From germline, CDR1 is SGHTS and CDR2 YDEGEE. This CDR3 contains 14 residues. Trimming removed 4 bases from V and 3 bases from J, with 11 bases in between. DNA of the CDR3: TGTGCCAGCAGCGCGGACAGTCCCAATCAGCCCCAGCATTTT. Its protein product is CASSADSPNQPQHF. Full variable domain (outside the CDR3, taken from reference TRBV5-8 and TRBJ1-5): EAGVTQSPTHLIKTRGQQATLRCSPISGHTSVYWYQQALGLGLQFLLWYDEGEERNRGNFPPRFSGRQFPNYSSELNVNALELEDSALYLCASSADSPNQPQHFGDGTRLSIL.

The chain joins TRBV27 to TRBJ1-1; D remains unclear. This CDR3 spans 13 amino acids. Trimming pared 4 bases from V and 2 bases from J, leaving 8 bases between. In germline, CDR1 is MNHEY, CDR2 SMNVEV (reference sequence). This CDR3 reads CASSWAGNTEAFF. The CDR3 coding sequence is TGTGCCAGCAGTTGGGCTGGCAACACTGAAGCTTTCTTT.

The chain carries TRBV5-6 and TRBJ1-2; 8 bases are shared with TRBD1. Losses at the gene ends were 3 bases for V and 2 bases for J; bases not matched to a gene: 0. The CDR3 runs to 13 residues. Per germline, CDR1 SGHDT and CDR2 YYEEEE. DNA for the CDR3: TGTGCCAGCAGCTCAGGGGGCAACTATGGCTACACCTTC. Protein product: CASSSGGNYGYTF.

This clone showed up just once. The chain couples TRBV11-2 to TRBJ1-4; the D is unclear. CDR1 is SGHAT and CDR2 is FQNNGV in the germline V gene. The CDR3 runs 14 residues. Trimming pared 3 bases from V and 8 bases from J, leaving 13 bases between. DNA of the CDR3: TGTGCCAGCAGCTTGGCGGTTCGGGGAGAAAAACTGTTTTTT. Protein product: CASSLAVRGEKLFF. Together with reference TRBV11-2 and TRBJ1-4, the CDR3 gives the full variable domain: EAGVAQSPRYKIIEKRQSVAFWCNPISGHATLYWYQQILGQGPKLLIQFQNNGVVDDSQLPKDRFSAERLKGVDSTLKIQPAKLEDSAVYLCASSLAVRGEKLFFGSGTQLSVL.

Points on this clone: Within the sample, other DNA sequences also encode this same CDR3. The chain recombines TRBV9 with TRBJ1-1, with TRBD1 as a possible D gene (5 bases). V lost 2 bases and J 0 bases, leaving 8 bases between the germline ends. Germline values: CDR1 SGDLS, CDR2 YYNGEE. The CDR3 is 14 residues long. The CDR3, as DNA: TGTGCCAGCAGCGTCGACAGCTTGAACACTGAAGCTTTCTTT. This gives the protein CASSVDSLNTEAFF.

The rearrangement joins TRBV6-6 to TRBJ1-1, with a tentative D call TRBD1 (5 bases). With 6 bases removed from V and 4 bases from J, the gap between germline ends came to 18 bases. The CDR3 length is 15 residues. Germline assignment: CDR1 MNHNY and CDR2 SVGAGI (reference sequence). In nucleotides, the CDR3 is TGTGCCAGCAGCCGAGGGACTCCCCGAGCCACTGAAGCTTTCTTT. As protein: CASSRGTPRATEAFF.

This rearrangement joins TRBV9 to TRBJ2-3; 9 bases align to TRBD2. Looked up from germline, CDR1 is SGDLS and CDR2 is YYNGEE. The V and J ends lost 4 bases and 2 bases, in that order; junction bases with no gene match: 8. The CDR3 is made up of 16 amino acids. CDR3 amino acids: CASSSGTSSHTDTQYF. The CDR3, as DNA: TGTGCCAGCAGCTCAGGGACTAGCAGCCACACAGATACGCAGTATTTT.

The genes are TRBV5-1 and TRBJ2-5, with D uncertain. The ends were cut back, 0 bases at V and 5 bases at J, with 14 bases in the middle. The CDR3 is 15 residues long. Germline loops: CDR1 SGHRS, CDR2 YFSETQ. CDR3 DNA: TGCGCCAGCAGCTTGGTAGACACCGCTATTGAGACCCAGTACTTC. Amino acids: CASSLVDTAIETQYF.

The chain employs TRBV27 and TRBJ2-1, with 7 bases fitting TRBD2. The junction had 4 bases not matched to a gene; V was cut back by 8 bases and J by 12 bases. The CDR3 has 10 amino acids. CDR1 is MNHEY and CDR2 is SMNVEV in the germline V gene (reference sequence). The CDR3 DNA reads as TGTGCCAGCGGGGGGGTCGGGCAGTTCTTC. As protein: CASGGVGQFF.

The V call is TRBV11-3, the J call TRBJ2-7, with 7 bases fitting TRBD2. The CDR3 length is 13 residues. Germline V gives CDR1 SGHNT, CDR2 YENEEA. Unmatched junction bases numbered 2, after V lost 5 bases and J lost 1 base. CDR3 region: CASSRSGSYEQYF. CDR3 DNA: TGTGCCAGCAGCCGTAGCGGGTCCTACGAGCAGTACTTC.

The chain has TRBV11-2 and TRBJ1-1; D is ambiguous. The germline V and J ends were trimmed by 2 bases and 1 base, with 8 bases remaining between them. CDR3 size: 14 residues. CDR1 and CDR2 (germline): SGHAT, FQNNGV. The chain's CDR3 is CASSLLRGNTEAFF. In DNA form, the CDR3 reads TGTGCCAGCAGCTTATTGCGTGGGAACACTGAAGCTTTCTTT.